The 30 T cell receptor beta chains below were found in one sample sequenced in a study of T-cell reconstitution after alpha-beta-depleted transplantation in children (TCRdb year 2016). Libraries were built with PCR. Sequenced using an Illumina HiSeq 2500. To normalize quantification of the TCRbeta repertoire, the TCR libraries were built with molecular barcoding that relied on unique molecular identifiers. The public sequencing data were trimmed at Q25 with fastp and processed into clonotypes with MiXCR by TCRdb, which kept only in-frame beta chains. One record per CDR3 amino acid sequence lists the most common genes and DNA. Present in this sample are 440,000 or so distinct CDR3 sequences, 43% of which were seen just once. 25% to 30% of the sample is taken by the ten largest. The treatment or condition tag for this specimen amounts to: allogeneic hematopoietic cell transplantation with graft depleted of TCRalphabeta T cells and CD19 B cells.

The source material was PBMCs, sampled before TCRalphabeta/CD19-depleted stem cell transplant. Receptors originate from a girl aged 2-9 years with aplastic anemia, due to receive a stem cell transplant.

The chain combines TRBV5-5 with TRBJ1-2, with D possibly matching TRBD1 (6 bases). This CDR3 is built from 13 residues. The germline gives CDR1 SGHKS, CDR2 YYEKEE (reference sequence). The V and J ends lost 2 bases and 4 bases respectively, with 9 bases between them. The CDR3 loop is CASSFVDSYGYTF. CDR3 in DNA: TGTGCCAGCAGCTTTGTGGACAGCTATGGCTACACCTTC.

The chain links TRBV3-1 to TRBJ1-6, with D possibly matching TRBD1 (5 bases). The CDR3 consists of 14 residues. Trimming left V 2 bases short and J 6 bases short, with 8 bases between. CDR1 is LGHDT and CDR2 is YNNKEL in the germline V gene (reference sequence). In DNA, the CDR3 is TGTGCCAGCAGCCAACAGGGAGCTAATTCACCCCTCCACTTT. Protein product: CASSQQGANSPLHF.

This clonotype has a count of ten or more. CDR3: CASSLPGLPETQYF. Written as DNA, the CDR3 is TGTGCCAGCAGTTTGCCGGGACTACCAGAGACCCAGTACTTC. The rearrangement uses TRBV28 and TRBJ2-5; 7 nucleotides agree with TRBD2. The V gene's germline CDR1 is MDHEN and CDR2 SYDVKM. The CDR3 covers 14 residues. V lost 3 bases, J lost 4 bases, and 5 bases stayed unmatched. Full variable domain (missing parts from reference TRBV28 and TRBJ2-5): DVKVTQSSRYLVKRTGEKVFLECVQDMDHENMFWYRQDPGLGLRLIYFSYDVKMKEKGDIPEGYSVSREKKERFSLILESASTNQTSMYLCASSLPGLPETQYFGPGTRLLVL.

V usage is TRBV12-3 or TRBV12-4 and J usage is TRBJ2-1, with a possible D match to TRBD1 (5 bases). V lost 5 bases and J 5 bases, leaving 13 bases between the germline ends. This CDR3 has 14 residues. In nucleotides, the CDR3 is TGTGCCAGCAGTCGGACGACAGTGAACAATGAGCAGTTCTTC. Translated, it gives CASSRTTVNNEQFF.

This clonotype was counted only a few times. The chain recombines TRBV5-6 with TRBJ2-3; D unclear. The length of the CDR3 is 12 residues. Trimming left V 4 bases short and J 7 bases short, with 10 bases between. The V gene's germline CDR1 is SGHDT and CDR2 YYEEEE. CDR3 bases: TGTGCCAGCAGCGCGAGCTTTTATACGCAGTATTTT. It encodes CASSASFYTQYF. Supplemented by reference TRBV5-6 and TRBJ2-3, the full variable domain reads DAGVTQSPTHLIKTRGQQVTLRCSPKSGHDTVSWYQQALGQGPQFIFQYYEEEERQRGNFPDRFSGHQFPNYSSELNVNALLLGDSALYLCASSASFYTQYFGPGTRLTVL.

The chain uses TRBV7-9 and TRBJ2-1; 9 nucleotides match TRBD2. The CDR3 runs 14 residues. In germline, CDR1 is SEHNR, CDR2 FQNEAQ (reference sequence). V was clipped by 3 bases and J by 4 bases; unmatched bases: 1. In nucleotides, the CDR3 is TGTGCCAGCAGCTTCGCGGGAGGGTACAATGAGCAGTTCTTC. It codes for CASSFAGGYNEQFF.

This clonotype was seen repeatedly, ten times or more. This chain links TRBV29-1 with TRBJ2-5; a weak D match, TRBD1 (5 bases). The CDR3 runs to 12 residues. Looked up from germline, CDR1 is SQVTM and CDR2 is ANQGSEA. Trimming cost V 4 bases and J 4 bases, with 10 bases left between them. The CDR3 here is CSVGGIGETQYF. Here the CDR3 DNA reads TGCAGCGTTGGGGGCATAGGAGAGACCCAGTACTTC.

The J gene is TRBJ2-5, the V gene TRBV20-1, with TRBD2 matching 13 bases. CDR3 length: 15 residues. Germline trimming cut 6 bases from V and 0 bases from J; bases unmatched to any gene: 4. CDR1 is DFQATT, CDR2 SNEGSKA, per germline (reference sequence). The CDR3 nucleotides read TGCAGTGCCCCGGGACTAGCGGGACACCAAGAGACCCAGTACTTC. As protein: CSAPGLAGHQETQYF.

This clonotype was detected ten times or more. The V and J genes are TRBV5-6 and TRBJ2-3; 11 bases match TRBD1. The junction had 7 bases not matched to a gene; V was cut back by 4 bases and J by 3 bases. Germline CDR1 and CDR2: SGHDT and YYEEEE. The CDR3 length is 16 residues. The CDR3 sequence: CASSPFGQGATDTQYF. CDR3 DNA: TGTGCCAGCAGCCCGTTCGGACAGGGGGCAACAGATACGCAGTATTTT.

The J gene is TRBJ2-3, the V gene TRBV27, with D perhaps TRBD2 (5 bases). The V gene lost 0 bases and the J gene lost 7 bases, with 8 bases spanning the gap. CDR1 is MNHEY, CDR2 SMNVEV, per germline (reference sequence). This CDR3 spans 13 amino acids. The CDR3 is CASSLSRLHTQYF. In DNA, the CDR3 is TGTGCCAGCAGTTTATCAAGACTACATACGCAGTATTTT.

The CDR3 loop is CASSMGLGYEQYF. CDR3 DNA sequence: TGTGCCAGCAGCATGGGACTAGGGTACGAGCAGTACTTC. V is TRBV11-2 and J is TRBJ2-7; 8 bases are a match to TRBD2. This CDR3 has 13 amino acids. Germline CDR1 is SGHAT and CDR2 is FQNNGV. After removal of 5 bases from V and 4 bases from J, the junction contained 4 bases not matched to a gene.

This clonotype was detected only a few times. The V and J genes are TRBV27 and TRBJ1-1, with D unclear. The CDR3 covers 14 residues. Looked up from germline, CDR1 is MNHEY and CDR2 is SMNVEV (reference sequence). The V end was cut by 5 bases, the J end by 0 bases, with 10 bases between. The CDR3 bases are TGTGCCAGCAGTCCTCGAGGGCTGAACACTGAAGCTTTCTTT. It translates to CASSPRGLNTEAFF.

This clonotype was counted many times. This rearrangement joins TRBV25-1 to TRBJ2-3; D may correspond to TRBD1 or TRBD2 (6 bases each). Germline CDR1 reads MGHDK; CDR2 reads SYGVNS. The V gene lost 6 bases and the J gene lost 2 bases, with 27 bases spanning the gap. The CDR3 covers 19 residues. The CDR3 DNA follows: TGTGCCAGCAGCACAGGGAGCCCCCGGGAGTACCTCCCCACAGATACGCAGTATTTT. It yields the protein CASSTGSPREYLPTDTQYF.

The rearrangement links TRBV6-1 to TRBJ1-1, with D maybe TRBD1 (6 bases). CDR3 length equals 16 residues. Trimming left V 6 bases short and J 4 bases short, with 21 bases between. The germline CDR1 and CDR2 sequences are MNHNS and SASEGT. Written as DNA, the CDR3 is TGTGCCAGCAGCTCCCTGATAGGGGGGTCGGGCACTGAAGCTTTCTTT. Translated, it gives CASSSLIGGSGTEAFF.

This chain connects TRBV5-1 to TRBJ2-3, with 13 bases fitting TRBD2. From germline, CDR1 is SGHRS and CDR2 YFSETQ. Germline trimming cut 4 bases from V and 0 bases from J; bases unmatched to any gene: 5. The CDR3 length is 17 residues. In DNA, the CDR3 is TGCGCCAGCAGCGGTGGACTAGCGGGAGCTAGCACAGATACGCAGTATTTT. Translated, it gives CASSGGLAGASTDTQYF.

The chain joins TRBV20-1 to TRBJ1-2; TRBD1 is a possible D gene (6 bases). V lost 0 bases and J 7 bases, leaving 18 bases between the germline ends. The CDR3 is 15 residues long. Germline CDR1 DFQATT, CDR2 SNEGSKA (reference sequence). CDR3 in DNA: TGCAGTGCTAGAGATTCAGGGGTCGGGGTGAGTGGCTACACCTTC. Translating gives CSARDSGVGVSGYTF.

This rearrangement joins TRBV20-1 to TRBJ2-7, with D possibly called TRBD1 or TRBD2 (6 bases each). The germline gives CDR1 DFQATT, CDR2 SNEGSKA (reference sequence). V was shortened by 5 bases and J by 6 bases, with 26 bases between the two germline ends. The CDR3 loop spans 16 amino acids. The DNA of the CDR3 is TGCAGTGCTCCCCAGGGGTTGGGCGGGATTCGATCCGAGCAGTACTTC. This sequence encodes CSAPQGLGGIRSEQYF.

V is TRBV6-1 and J is TRBJ2-3; 8 nucleotides align to TRBD1. The CDR3 consists of 15 residues. The V segment lost 6 bases and the J segment 7 bases; nucleotides outside the gene matches: 12. Germline V gives CDR1 MNHNS, CDR2 SASEGT. CDR3 amino acids: CASSPRDRMENTQYF. The CDR3 DNA reads TGTGCCAGCAGCCCCCGGGACAGGATGGAAAATACGCAGTATTTT.

The chain has TRBV15 and TRBJ2-4, with 7 positions matching TRBD1. V lost 7 bases, J lost 3 bases, and 12 bases stayed unmatched. CDR3 length equals 16 residues. Per the germline V gene, CDR1 is LNHNV and CDR2 is YYDKDF (reference sequence). The CDR3 spells CATKTSTGTVKNIQYF. The CDR3 nucleotides read TGTGCCACCAAGACGTCGACAGGGACGGTCAAAAACATTCAGTACTTC.

This clonotype was counted at least ten times. The chain carries TRBV10-3 and TRBJ1-1; D is perhaps TRBD1 (6 bases). This CDR3 is 15 amino acids long. The V and J ends lost 6 bases and 4 bases respectively, with 18 bases between them. Germline V lookup: CDR1 ENHRY, CDR2 SYGVKD. The CDR3 nucleotides are TGTGCCATCAGGCCACACGAGGGGGAAGGCACTGAAGCTTTCTTT. Translated: CAIRPHEGEGTEAFF.

The chain joins TRBV7-8 to TRBJ1-5; TRBD1 matches 7 bases. The CDR3 totals 16 residues. J lost 5 bases, V lost 0 bases, and 7 bases had no gene match. CDR1 SGHVS and CDR2 FQNEAQ come from the germline V gene. The CDR3 sequence: CASSLARGGAHQPQHF. CDR3 DNA sequence: TGTGCCAGCAGCTTAGCCAGGGGGGGGGCCCATCAGCCCCAGCATTTT.

J is TRBJ1-5 and V is TRBV15; D gene unclear. CDR3 size: 15 residues. Deletions cut 0 bases from V and 0 bases from J, with 6 bases between. From germline, CDR1 is LNHNV and CDR2 YYDKDF (reference sequence). The CDR3 nucleotides are TGTGCCACCAGCAGAGATGCCTATAGCAATCAGCCCCAGCATTTT. It yields the protein CATSRDAYSNQPQHF.

The chain carries TRBV12-5 and TRBJ1-2, with 7 bases aligning to TRBD1. CDR3 size: 12 residues. The V and J ends lost 6 bases and 5 bases, in that order; junction bases with no gene match: 3. The germline CDR1 and CDR2 sequences are LGHNT and FRNRAP. CDR3 amino acids: CASGVQGYGYTF. DNA of the CDR3: TGTGCTAGTGGCGTACAGGGGTATGGCTACACCTTC.

The chain couples TRBV6-4 to TRBJ2-3, with no clear D. V was trimmed by 2 bases and J by 2 bases, leaving 17 bases between them. This CDR3 region has 17 residues. The V gene's germline CDR1 is MRHNA and CDR2 SNTAGT. The CDR3: CASSDRSSPSSTDTQYF. The CDR3, as DNA: TGTGCCAGCAGTGACCGCTCCTCGCCAAGCTCCACAGATACGCAGTATTTT.

The J gene is TRBJ2-2, the V gene TRBV12-3 or TRBV12-4; D might be TRBD2 (5 bases). V was cut by 4 bases and J by 6 bases, with 15 bases left in between. The length of the CDR3 is 15 residues. CDR3 sequence reads: CASSSAGLHAGELFF. The CDR3 nucleotides are TGTGCCAGCAGTTCCGCCGGACTCCACGCCGGGGAGCTGTTTTTT.

This clonotype was observed a few times. This chain uses TRBV6-1 with TRBJ2-5; 13 bases are a match to TRBD2. V trimming: 6 bases; J trimming: 4 bases; junction bases outside the gene matches: 2. The CDR3 runs to 14 residues. Looked up from germline, CDR1 is MNHNS and CDR2 is SASEGT. This CDR3 is CASSWTSGRETQYF. CDR3 nucleotides: TGTGCCAGCAGCTGGACTAGCGGGAGAGAGACCCAGTACTTC.

This clonotype occurred a few times. This rearrangement joins TRBV4-1 to TRBJ2-4, with 14 bases fitting TRBD2. The CDR3 has 19 residues. The germline CDR1 and CDR2 sequences are MGHRA and YSYEKL. Trimming took 3 bases from V and 4 from J; bases not matched to a gene: 11. DNA for the CDR3: TGCGCCAGCAGCCACATACCGGGAGGGACTAGCGGGAGAAAAAACATTCAGTACTTC. It translates to CASSHIPGGTSGRKNIQYF.

V and J are TRBV28 and TRBJ2-5; D gene unclear. Per the germline V gene, CDR1 is MDHEN and CDR2 is SYDVKM. The V end was cut by 5 bases, the J end by 5 bases, with 18 bases between. This CDR3 is 15 amino acids long. CDR3 sequence (DNA): TGTGCCAGCAGTCCCTATCTGGGAATGGGGGAGACCCAGTACTTC. Translation gives CASSPYLGMGETQYF.

The chain carries TRBV29-1 and TRBJ2-7, with 7 nucleotides matching TRBD2. Trimming removed 6 bases from V and 2 bases from J; junction bases left unmatched: 4. This CDR3 spans 12 amino acids. Germline V gives CDR1 SQVTM, CDR2 ANQGSEA. The CDR3 reads CSVGTTTYEQYF. As DNA, the CDR3 is TGCAGCGTCGGGACTACCACCTACGAGCAGTACTTC.

This clonotype was seen a handful of times. V is TRBV4-1 and J is TRBJ1-5, with unresolved D. Germline CDR1 and CDR2: MGHRA and YSYEKL. The CDR3 covers 14 residues. V lost 1 base to trimming and J lost 3 bases, with 7 bases between them. The CDR3 DNA follows: TGCGCCAGCAGCCAAGGGCTACCCAATCAGCCCCAGCATTTT. It codes for CASSQGLPNQPQHF.